This TCR beta chain was captured by sequencing in a study of shared clonotypes between healthy human individuals. A remark on this clone: What it recognizes is unknown.

Using immunoSEQ multiplex PCR, the repertoire was profiled, and TCRdb retains in-frame clones only, with some absent. Here the sample spans about 530,000 clones, about three quarters being singletons. Study-wide results and caveats: Sampling covered nothing but blood. Tissue TCR repertoires likely differ from those found in blood.

The germline V and J ends were trimmed by 0 bases and 6 bases, with 8 bases remaining between them. Per germline, CDR1 GTSNPN and CDR2 SVGIG (reference sequence). This CDR3 spans 13 amino acids. This TCR was sampled from a woman between 40 and 55 years old in good health. Some clones in this sample may be carry-over from other donors' samples. The sequenced sample was PBMCs. J is TRBJ2-2 and V is TRBV30, with D unresolved. This CDR3 reads CAWSVGFSGELFF. The CDR3 DNA follows: TGTGCCTGGAGTGTGGGGTTTTCCGGGGAGCTGTTTTTT.